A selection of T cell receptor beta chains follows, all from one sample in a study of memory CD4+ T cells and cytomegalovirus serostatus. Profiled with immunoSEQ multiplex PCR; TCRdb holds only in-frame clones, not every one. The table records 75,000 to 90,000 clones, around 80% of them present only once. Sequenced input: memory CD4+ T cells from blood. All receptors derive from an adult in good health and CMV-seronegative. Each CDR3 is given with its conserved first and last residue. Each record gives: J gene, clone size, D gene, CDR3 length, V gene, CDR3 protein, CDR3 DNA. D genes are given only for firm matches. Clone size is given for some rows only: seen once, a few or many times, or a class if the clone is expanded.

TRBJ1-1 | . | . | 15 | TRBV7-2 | CASSLQGWVGTEAFF | TGTGCCAGCAGCTTGCAGGGTTGGGTGGGGACTGAAGCTTTCTTT
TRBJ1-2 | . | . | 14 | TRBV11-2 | CASTTTYTNYGYTF | TGTGCCAGCACCACGACATATACTAACTATGGCTACACCTTC
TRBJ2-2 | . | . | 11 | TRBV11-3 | CASSREGELFF | TGTGCCAGCAGTCGAGAGGGGGAGCTGTTTTTT
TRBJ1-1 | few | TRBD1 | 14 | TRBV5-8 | CASSLWTGATEAFF | TGTGCCAGCAGCTTATGGACAGGGGCCACTGAAGCTTTCTTT
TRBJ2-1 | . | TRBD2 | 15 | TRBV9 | CASSPSGGSYNEQFF | TGTGCCAGCAGCCCCAGCGGGGGCTCCTACAATGAGCAGTTCTTC
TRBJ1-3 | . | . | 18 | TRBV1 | CTSSQDGDLHRSGNTIYF | TGCACCAGCAGCCAAGATGGGGACCTACACCGCTCTGGAAACACCATATATTTT
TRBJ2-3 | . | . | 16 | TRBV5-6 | CASRSQGQLLTDTQYF | TGTGCCAGCAGATCTCAGGGGCAGCTACTCACAGATACGCAGTATTTT
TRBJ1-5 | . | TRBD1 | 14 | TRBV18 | CASSRTGNNQPQHF | TGTGCCAGCTCACGGACAGGGAACAATCAGCCCCAGCATTTT
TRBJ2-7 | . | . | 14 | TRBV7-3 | CASSRYASPYEQYF | TGTGCCAGCAGCAGGTACGCAAGTCCCTACGAGCAGTACTTC
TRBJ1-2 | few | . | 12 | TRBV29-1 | CSVVLAGYGYTF | TGCAGCGTTGTTTTGGCAGGCTATGGCTACACCTTC
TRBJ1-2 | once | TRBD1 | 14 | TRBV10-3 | CAAEASSGGNGYTF | TGTGCCGCCGAAGCCTCGTCAGGGGGCAATGGCTACACCTTC
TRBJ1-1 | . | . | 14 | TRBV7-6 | CASSLGTSGTEAFF | TGTGCCAGCAGCTTAGGGACCTCGGGGACTGAAGCTTTCTTT
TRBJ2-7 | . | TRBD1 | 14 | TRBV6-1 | CASSNPGQGDEQYF | TGTGCCAGCAGCAACCCGGGACAGGGTGACGAGCAGTACTTC
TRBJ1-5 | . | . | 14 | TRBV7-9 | CASSLHRADQPQHF | TGTGCCAGCAGCTTACACAGGGCCGATCAGCCCCAGCATTTT
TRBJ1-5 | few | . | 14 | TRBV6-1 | CASSEGFLTQPQHF | TGTGCCAGCAGTGAAGGGTTTTTGACTCAGCCCCAGCATTTT
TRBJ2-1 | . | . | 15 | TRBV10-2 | CASRKDSPSYNEQFF | TGCGCCAGCAGAAAAGACAGTCCATCCTACAATGAGCAGTTCTTC
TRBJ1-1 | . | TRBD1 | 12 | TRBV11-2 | CASSARDREAFF | TGTGCCAGCAGCGCTCGGGACAGGGAAGCTTTCTTT
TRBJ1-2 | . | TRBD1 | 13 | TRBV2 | CASSGQGNYGYTF | TGTGCCAGCAGCGGACAGGGAAACTATGGCTACACCTTC
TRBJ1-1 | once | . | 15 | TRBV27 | CASRNLARSNTEAFF | TGTGCCAGCAGAAACCTCGCGAGGTCGAACACTGAAGCTTTCTTT
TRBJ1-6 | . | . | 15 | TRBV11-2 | CASSSPDSYNSPLHF | TGTGCCAGCAGCTCCCCCGACTCCTATAATTCACCCCTCCACTTT
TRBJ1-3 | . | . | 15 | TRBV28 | CASSLPPGAGNTIYF | TGTGCCAGCAGTTTACCGCCAGGAGCAGGAAACACCATATATTTT
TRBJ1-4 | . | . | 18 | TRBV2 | CASSEAWGRTATNEKLFF | TGTGCCAGCAGTGAAGCGTGGGGCAGGACTGCAACTAATGAAAAACTGTTTTTT
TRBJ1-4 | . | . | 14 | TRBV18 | CASSLTATNEKLFF | TGTGCCAGCTCACTGACAGCAACTAATGAAAAACTGTTTTTT
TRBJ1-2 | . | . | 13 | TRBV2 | CASSGGQTYGYTF | TGTGCCAGCAGTGGTGGTCAGACCTATGGCTACACCTTC
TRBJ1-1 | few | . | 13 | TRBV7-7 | CASSPLRNTEAFF | TGTGCTAGCAGCCCCCTTAGGAACACTGAAGCTTTCTTT
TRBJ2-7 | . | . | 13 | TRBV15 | CATSRVGGGEQYF | TGTGCCACCAGCAGGGTGGGGGGAGGCGAGCAGTACTTC
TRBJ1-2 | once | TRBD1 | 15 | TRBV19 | CATYGGTGFPDGYTF | TGTGCCACCTACGGGGGGACAGGGTTCCCTGACGGCTACACCTTC
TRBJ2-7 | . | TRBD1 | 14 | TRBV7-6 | CASSATRTGNEQYF | TGTGCCAGCAGCGCGACCCGGACAGGGAACGAGCAGTACTTC
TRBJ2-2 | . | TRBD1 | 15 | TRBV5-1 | CASSATGARTGELFF | TGCGCCAGCAGCGCAACAGGGGCGCGGACCGGGGAGCTGTTTTTT
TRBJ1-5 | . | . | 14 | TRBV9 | CASSVAGGNQPQHF | TGTGCCAGCAGCGTAGCAGGGGGCAATCAGCCCCAGCATTTT
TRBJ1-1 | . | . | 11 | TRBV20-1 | CSAARNTEAFF | TGCAGTGCCGCCCGGAACACTGAAGCTTTCTTT
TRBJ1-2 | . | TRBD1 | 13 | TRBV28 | CASVEQGHYGYTF | TGTGCCAGCGTTGAACAGGGGCACTATGGCTACACCTTC
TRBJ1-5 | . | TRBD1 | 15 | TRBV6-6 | CASSYGHRGFQPQHF | TGTGCCAGCAGTTACGGTCACAGGGGGTTTCAGCCCCAGCATTTT
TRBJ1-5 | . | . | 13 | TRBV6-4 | CASSELRGQPQHF | TGTGCCAGCAGTGAATTGCGCGGTCAGCCCCAGCATTTT
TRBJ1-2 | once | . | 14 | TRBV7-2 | CASSLVGAIHGYTF | TGTGCCAGCAGCTTAGTAGGGGCCATTCATGGCTACACCTTC
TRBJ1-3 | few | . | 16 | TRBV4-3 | CASSQDWSVQVDTIYF | TGCGCCAGCAGCCAAGACTGGAGTGTGCAGGTGGACACCATATATTTT
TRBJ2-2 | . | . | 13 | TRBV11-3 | CASGTTNTGELFF | TGTGCCAGCGGGACCACGAACACCGGGGAGCTGTTTTTT
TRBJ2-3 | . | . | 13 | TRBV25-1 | CASTPRGRDTQYF | TGTGCCAGCACCCCTAGAGGGAGGGATACGCAGTATTTT
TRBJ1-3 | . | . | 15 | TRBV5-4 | CASSLPGGTGNTIYF | TGTGCCAGCAGCTTGCCAGGTGGCACTGGAAACACCATATATTTT
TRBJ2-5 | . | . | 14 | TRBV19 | CASSGRGVGETQYF | TGTGCCAGTAGTGGTCGTGGGGTGGGGGAGACCCAGTACTTC
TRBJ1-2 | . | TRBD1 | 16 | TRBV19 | CASSISRDRANYGYTF | TGTGCCAGTAGTATAAGTCGGGACAGGGCTAACTATGGCTACACCTTC
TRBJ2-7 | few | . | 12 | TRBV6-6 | CASSSTLYEQYF | TGTGCCAGCAGTTCCACCCTCTACGAGCAGTACTTC
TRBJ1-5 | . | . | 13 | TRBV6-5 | CASRRGSNQPQHF | TGTGCCAGCAGACGGGGGAGCAATCAGCCCCAGCATTTT
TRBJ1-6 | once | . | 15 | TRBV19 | CASSTSSERASPLHF | TGTGCCAGTAGTACCTCGTCCGAAAGGGCTTCACCCCTCCACTTT
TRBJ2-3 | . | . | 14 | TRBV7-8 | CASTQGGEADTQYF | TGTGCCAGCACCCAAGGCGGGGAGGCAGATACGCAGTATTTT
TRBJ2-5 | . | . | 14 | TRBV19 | CASRTTVYQETQYF | TGTGCCAGTAGGACGACAGTTTACCAAGAGACCCAGTACTTC
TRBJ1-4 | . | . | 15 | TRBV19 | CASSGSYPTNEKLFF | TGTGCCAGTTCCGGCTCCTACCCAACTAATGAAAAACTGTTTTTT
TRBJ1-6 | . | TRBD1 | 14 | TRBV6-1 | CASSLGQENSPLHF | TGTGCCAGCAGTCTGGGACAGGAGAATTCACCCCTCCACTTT